Listed here are 10 T cell receptor beta chains from one sample, sequenced in a study of blood T cell repertoires in COVID-19. Libraries were prepared by immunoSEQ multiplex PCR; TCRdb keeps only in-frame clonotypes and omits some of them. In the table there are about 260,000 clones, 85% to 90% of which are singletons. The sequenced sample consisted of peripheral blood. These receptors all come from a woman in her thirties or forties with acute or convalescent COVID-19.

The rearrangement joins TRBV6-5 to TRBJ1-1; a possible D gene is TRBD1 (6 bases). This CDR3 spans 15 amino acids. CDR1 and CDR2 from the germline V gene are MNHEY and SVGAGI. The V end lost 6 bases, the J end lost 7 bases, and 21 bases lay between the germline ends. CDR3 protein: CASSAHVTGSGEAFF. CDR3 bases: TGTGCCAGCAGCGCTCACGTAACAGGGTCGGGTGAAGCTTTCTTT.

This clone has more than one count but fewer than ten. V is TRBV5-6 and J is TRBJ2-7; no definite D call. The CDR3 contains 14 residues. Germline-derived CDR1 and CDR2 are SGHDT and YYEEEE. V gave up 3 bases and J gave up 0 bases, with 10 bases separating them. The CDR3 DNA sequence: TGTGCCAGCAGCTACCTATCAAGCTCCTACGAGCAGTACGTC. Its translation is CASSYLSSSYEQYV.

This clone appeared a single time. The chain couples TRBV2 to TRBJ1-3; D remains unclear. The CDR3 has 14 amino acids. Looked up from germline, CDR1 is SNHLY and CDR2 is FYNNEI. Trimming took off 0 bases at V and 6 bases at J, with 9 bases between the two ends. This CDR3 is CASSEAELLNTIYF. For the CDR3, the DNA is TGTGCCAGCAGTGAAGCTGAACTGCTAAACACCATATATTTT. Full variable domain (missing parts from reference TRBV2 and TRBJ1-3): EPEVTQTPSHQVTQMGQEVILRCVPISNHLYFYWYRQILGQKVEFLVSFYNNEISEKSEIFDDQFSVERPDGSNFTLKIRSTKLEDSAMYFCASSEAELLNTIYFGEGSWLTVV.

The genes are TRBV5-4 and TRBJ1-2; 9 positions agree with TRBD1. Germline CDR1 and CDR2: SGHNT and YYREEE (reference sequence). The CDR3 covers 17 residues. V was clipped by 5 bases and J by 0 bases; unmatched bases: 11. The CDR3 is CASRPWRTGVPNYGYTF. DNA of the CDR3: TGTGCCAGCAGGCCTTGGCGGACAGGGGTCCCTAACTATGGCTACACCTTC.

This chain links TRBV4-1 with TRBJ1-2; D perhaps matches TRBD1 (5 bases). Trimming shortened V by 0 bases and J by 4 bases, and 12 bases separated the two germline ends. The CDR3 has 15 amino acids. CDR1 is MGHRA and CDR2 is YSYEKL in the germline V gene. CDR3 region: CASSQEVLQAYGYTF. CDR3 nucleotides: TGCGCCAGCAGCCAAGAAGTGTTACAGGCCTATGGCTACACCTTC.

V gene TRBV21-1 combines with J gene TRBJ2-1; the table gives TRBD1 as D, unverified against the DNA. TRBV21-1 is a recognized pseudogene. The CDR3 is made up of 14 amino acids. The DNA for the CDR3 is TGTGCCAGCAGCAAGACAGGGGTCTACAATGAGCAGTTCTTC. Protein: CASSKTGVYNEQFF.

The genes are TRBV5-5 and TRBJ2-1, with a tentative D call TRBD2 (7 bases). V was shortened by 6 bases and J by 0 bases, with 10 bases between the two germline ends. CDR3 length: 14 residues. The V gene's germline CDR1 is SGHKS and CDR2 YYEKEE (reference sequence). CDR3: CASTGGDSYNEQFF. CDR3 DNA sequence: TGTGCCAGCACGGGGGGCGACTCCTACAATGAGCAGTTCTTC.

The V gene is TRBV10-3, the J gene TRBJ1-1; possible D gene TRBD1, 5 bases. There are 15 residues in the CDR3. Germline CDR1 ENHRY, CDR2 SYGVKD. The V end was cut by 0 bases, the J end by 5 bases, with 13 bases between. The CDR3 bases are TGTGCCATCAGTGAGTCGGTGCAGGGAGGTACTGAAGCTTTCTTT. Translated: CAISESVQGGTEAFF.

The chain recombines TRBV5-4 with TRBJ2-5; 11 bases match TRBD2. CDR1 and CDR2 (germline): SGHNT, YYREEE (reference sequence). Unmatched junction bases numbered 5, after V lost 4 bases and J lost 0 bases. The CDR3 loop spans 16 amino acids. The CDR3 here is CASSPRLAGYQETQYF. The CDR3 nucleotides are TGTGCCAGCAGCCCCAGACTAGCGGGGTACCAAGAGACCCAGTACTTC.

This chain uses TRBV6-6 with TRBJ2-1; TRBD2 is a possible D gene (7 bases). Deletions cut 4 bases from V and 9 bases from J, with 19 bases between. The CDR3 is made up of 15 amino acids. CDR1 and CDR2 from the germline V gene are MNHNY and SVGAGI (reference sequence). The DNA of the CDR3 is TGTGCCAGCAGTTCTCGCGGGGGCTGGGGCGGTGAGCAGTTCTTC. The encoded protein is CASSSRGGWGGEQFF.